This TCR beta chain was recovered during a study of shared clonotypes between healthy human individuals. Study at large: Used for every donor were three CD4 naive, three CD4 memory, two CD8 naive and one CD8 memory plate.

General study results and limits: Measured sharing among donors was expected to vary with sequencing depth. The study found lower generation probabilities in non-shared clonotypes than in those shared by all four donors.

CD4+ cells underwent separation, giving CD45RA+ naive and CD45RA-negative memory subsets. CDR1 SGDLS and CDR2 YYNGEE come from the germline V gene. V shed 7 bases and J shed 1 base, with 17 bases lying between them. The CDR3 covers 15 residues. The data were produced by immunoSEQ multiplex PCR, yet TCRdb's version contains in-frame clones alone and is incomplete. The data contain about 2.3 million clones, about 92% of them singletons. A remark on this clone: What it recognizes is unknown. The identical CDR3 is also encoded by other nucleotide sequences in the sample.

What was sequenced was naive CD4+ T cells from PBMCs. The subset is: CD45RA+ positively selected. The TCR was taken from a man between 18 and 29 years old in good health. Some clones in this sample may be carry-over from other donors' samples. This sequence joins TRBV9 and TRBJ1-1, with D maybe TRBD1 (6 bases). The CDR3 nucleotides are TGTGCCAGCTCCGTTCGGGGGCTGGGGAACACTGAAGCTTTCTTT. This sequence encodes CASSVRGLGNTEAFF.